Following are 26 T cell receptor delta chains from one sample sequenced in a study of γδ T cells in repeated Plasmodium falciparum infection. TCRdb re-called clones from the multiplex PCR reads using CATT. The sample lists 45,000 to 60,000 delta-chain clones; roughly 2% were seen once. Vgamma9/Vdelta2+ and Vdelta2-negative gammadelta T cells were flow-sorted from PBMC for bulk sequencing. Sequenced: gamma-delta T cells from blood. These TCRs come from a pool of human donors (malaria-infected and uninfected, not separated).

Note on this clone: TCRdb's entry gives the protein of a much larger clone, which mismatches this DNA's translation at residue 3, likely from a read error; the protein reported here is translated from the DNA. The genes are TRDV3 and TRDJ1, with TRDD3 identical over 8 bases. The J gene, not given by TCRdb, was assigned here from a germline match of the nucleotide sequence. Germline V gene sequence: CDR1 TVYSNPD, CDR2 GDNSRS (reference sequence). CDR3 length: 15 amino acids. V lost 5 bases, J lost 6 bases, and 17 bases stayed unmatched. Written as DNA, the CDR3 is TGTGCCCTTGGAAGCCTACGTGGGATACGCTATAAACTCATCTTT. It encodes CALGSLRGIRYKLIF.

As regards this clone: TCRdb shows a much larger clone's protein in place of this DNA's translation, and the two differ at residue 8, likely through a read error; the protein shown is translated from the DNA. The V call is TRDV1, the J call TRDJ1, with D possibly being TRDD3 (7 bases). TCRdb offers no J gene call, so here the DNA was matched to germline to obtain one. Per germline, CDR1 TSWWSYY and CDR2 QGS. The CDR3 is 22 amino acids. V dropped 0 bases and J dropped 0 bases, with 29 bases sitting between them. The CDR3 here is CALGELPSYLTTGALYTDKLIF. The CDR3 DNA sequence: TGTGCTCTTGGGGAACTCCCCTCCTACTTGACTACTGGGGCCTTGTACACCGATAAACTCATCTTT.

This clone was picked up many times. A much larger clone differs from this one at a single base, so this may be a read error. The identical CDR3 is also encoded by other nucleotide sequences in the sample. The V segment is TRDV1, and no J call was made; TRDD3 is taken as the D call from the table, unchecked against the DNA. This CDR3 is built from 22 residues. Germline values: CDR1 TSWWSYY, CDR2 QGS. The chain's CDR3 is CALGERAPTFGGWPRYTDKLIF. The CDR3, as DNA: TGTGCTCTTGGGGAACGCGCTCCTACTTTTGGGGGATGGCCCAGGTACACCGATAAACTCATCTTC.

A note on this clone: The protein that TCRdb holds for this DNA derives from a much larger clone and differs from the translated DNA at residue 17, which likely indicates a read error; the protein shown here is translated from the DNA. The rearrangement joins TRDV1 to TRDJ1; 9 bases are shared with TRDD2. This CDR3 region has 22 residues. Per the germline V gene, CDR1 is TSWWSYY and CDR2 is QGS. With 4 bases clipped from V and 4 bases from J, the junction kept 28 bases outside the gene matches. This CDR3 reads CALGGPAFLRNWGWRYNDKLIF. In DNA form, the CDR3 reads TGTGCTCTTGGGGGTCCTGCCTTCCTACGAAACTGGGGATGGAGGTACAACGATAAACTCATCTTT.

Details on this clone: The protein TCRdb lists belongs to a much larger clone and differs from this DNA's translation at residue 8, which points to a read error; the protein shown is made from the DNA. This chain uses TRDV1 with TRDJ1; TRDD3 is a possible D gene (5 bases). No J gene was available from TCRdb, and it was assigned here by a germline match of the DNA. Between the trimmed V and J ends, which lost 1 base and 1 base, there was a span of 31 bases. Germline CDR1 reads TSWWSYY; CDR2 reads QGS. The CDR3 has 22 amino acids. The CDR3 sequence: CALGEPYRRPGTWDRCTDKLIF. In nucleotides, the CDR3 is TGTGCTCTTGGGGAACCCTATCGTAGGCCGGGGACTTGGGATCGATGCACCGATAAACTCATCTTT.

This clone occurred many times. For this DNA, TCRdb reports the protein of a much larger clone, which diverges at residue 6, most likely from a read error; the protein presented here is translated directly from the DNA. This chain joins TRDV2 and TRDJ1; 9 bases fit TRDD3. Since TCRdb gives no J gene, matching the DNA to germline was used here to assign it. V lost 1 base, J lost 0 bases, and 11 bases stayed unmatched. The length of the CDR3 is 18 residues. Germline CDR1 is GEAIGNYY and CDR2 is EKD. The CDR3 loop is CACDTTTLGIRYTDKLIF. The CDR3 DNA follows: TGTGCCTGTGACACAACTACACTGGGGATACGGTACACCGATAAACTCATCTTT.

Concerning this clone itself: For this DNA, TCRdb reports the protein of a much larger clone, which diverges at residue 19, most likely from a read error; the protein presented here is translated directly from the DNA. CDR3 nucleotides: TGTGCTCTTGGGGAAGCCCTGGATTTGTACTGGGCCCCACCACGGGGTACCGATAGACTCATCTTT. Protein sequence: CALGEALDLYWAPPRGTDRLIF. The genes are TRDV1 and TRDJ1; weak D call: TRDD3 (6 bases). Since TCRdb gives no J gene, matching the DNA to germline was used here to assign it. The length of the CDR3 is 22 residues. Germline assignment: CDR1 TSWWSYY and CDR2 QGS.

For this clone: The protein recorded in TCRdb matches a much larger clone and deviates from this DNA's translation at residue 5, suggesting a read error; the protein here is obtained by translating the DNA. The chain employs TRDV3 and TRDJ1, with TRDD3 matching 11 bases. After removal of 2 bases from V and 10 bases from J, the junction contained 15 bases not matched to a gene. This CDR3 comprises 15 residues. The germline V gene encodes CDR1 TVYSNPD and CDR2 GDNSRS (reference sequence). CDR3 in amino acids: CAFSLLGDMRPGLIF. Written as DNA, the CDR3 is TGTGCCTTTTCTCTACTGGGGGATATGCGGCCAGGACTCATCTTT.

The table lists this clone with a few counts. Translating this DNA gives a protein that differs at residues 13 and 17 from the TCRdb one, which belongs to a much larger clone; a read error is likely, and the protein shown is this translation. This CDR3 reads CASLSTGGQTAKAGVRHTDKLIF. Here the CDR3 DNA reads TGTGCCTCCCTCAGTACTGGGGGACAGACGGCGAAAGCGGGGGTGAGACACACCGATAAACTCATCTTT. The genes are TRDV3 and TRDJ1; 9 bases agree with TRDD3. As TCRdb names no J gene, one was assigned here on the basis of a DNA match to germline. Per the germline V gene, CDR1 is TVYSNPD and CDR2 is GDNSRS (reference sequence). The CDR3 has 23 residues. After removal of 4 bases from V and 0 bases from J, the junction contained 33 bases not matched to a gene.

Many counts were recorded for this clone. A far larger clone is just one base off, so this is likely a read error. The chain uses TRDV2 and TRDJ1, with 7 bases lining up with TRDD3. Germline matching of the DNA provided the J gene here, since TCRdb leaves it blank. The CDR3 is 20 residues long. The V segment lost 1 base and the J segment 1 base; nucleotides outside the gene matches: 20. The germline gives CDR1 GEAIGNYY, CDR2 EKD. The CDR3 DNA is TGTGCCTGTGACACAGTAGAAAAGAGGGGGACTGGGGATTCCACCGATAAACTCATCTTT. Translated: CACDTVEKRGTGDSTDKLIF.

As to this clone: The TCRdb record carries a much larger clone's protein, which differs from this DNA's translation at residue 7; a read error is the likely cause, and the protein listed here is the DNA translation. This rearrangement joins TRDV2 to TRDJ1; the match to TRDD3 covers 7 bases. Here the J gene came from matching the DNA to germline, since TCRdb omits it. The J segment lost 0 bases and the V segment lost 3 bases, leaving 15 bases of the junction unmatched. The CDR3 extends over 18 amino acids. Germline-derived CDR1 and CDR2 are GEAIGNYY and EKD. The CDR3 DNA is TGTGCCTGTGACTTATTAGAGTGGGGGACCCCGTACACCGATAAACTCATCTTT. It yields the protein CACDLLEWGTPYTDKLIF.

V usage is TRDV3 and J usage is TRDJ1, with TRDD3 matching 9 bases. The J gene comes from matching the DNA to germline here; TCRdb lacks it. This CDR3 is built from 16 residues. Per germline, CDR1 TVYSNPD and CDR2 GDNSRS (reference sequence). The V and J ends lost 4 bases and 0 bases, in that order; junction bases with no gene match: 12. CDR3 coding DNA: TGTGCCTCCCTCAGTACTGGGGGACCCTACACCGATAAACTCATCTTT. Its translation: CASLSTGGPYTDKLIF.

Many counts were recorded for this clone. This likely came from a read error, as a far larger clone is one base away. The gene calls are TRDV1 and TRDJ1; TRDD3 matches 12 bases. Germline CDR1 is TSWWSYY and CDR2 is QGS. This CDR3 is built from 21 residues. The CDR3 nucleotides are TGTGCTCTTGGGTCCTGCCTGCCGTACTGGGGGATACCACGTTACACCGATAAACTCACCTTT. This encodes CALGSCLPYWGIPRYTDKLTF.

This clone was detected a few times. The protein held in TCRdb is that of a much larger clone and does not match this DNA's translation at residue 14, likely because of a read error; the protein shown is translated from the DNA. The CDR3 loop reads CALGEPHINAGGHIDKLIF. For the CDR3, the DNA is TGTGCTCTTGGGGAACCCCACATTAATGCAGGGGGGCACATCGATAAACTCATCTTT. The chain links TRDV1 to TRDJ1, with D possibly being TRDD3 (5 bases). TCRdb does not report a J gene; here it was assigned by matching the DNA to germline references. V gave up 1 base and J gave up 4 bases, with 25 bases separating them. Germline lookup yields CDR1 TSWWSYY and CDR2 QGS. CDR3 length: 19 residues.

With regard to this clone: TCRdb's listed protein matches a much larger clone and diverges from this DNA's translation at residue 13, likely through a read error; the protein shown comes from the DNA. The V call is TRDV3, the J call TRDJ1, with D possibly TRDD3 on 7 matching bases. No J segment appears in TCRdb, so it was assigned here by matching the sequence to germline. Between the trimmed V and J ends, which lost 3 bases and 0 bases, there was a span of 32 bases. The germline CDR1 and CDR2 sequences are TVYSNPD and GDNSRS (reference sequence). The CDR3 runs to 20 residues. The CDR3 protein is CALLGEEIWGTPTYTDKLIF. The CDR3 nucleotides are TGTGCCTTACTGGGCGAGGAAATATGGGGGACCCCTACTTACACCGATAAACTCATCTTT. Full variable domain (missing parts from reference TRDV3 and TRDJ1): CDKVTQSSPDQTVASGSEVVLLCTYDTVYSNPDLFWYRIRPDYSFQFVFYGDNSRSEGADFTQGRFSVKHILTQKAFHLVISPVRTEDSATYYCALLGEEIWGTPTYTDKLIFGKGTRVTVEP.

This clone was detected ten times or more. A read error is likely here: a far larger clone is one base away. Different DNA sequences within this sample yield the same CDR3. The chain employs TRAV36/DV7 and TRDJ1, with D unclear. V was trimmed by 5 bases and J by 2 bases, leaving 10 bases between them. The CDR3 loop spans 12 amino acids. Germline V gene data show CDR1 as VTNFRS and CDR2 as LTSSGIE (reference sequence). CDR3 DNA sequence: TGTGCTGTAAGAGGAACGACCGATAAACTCATCTTT. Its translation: CAVRGTTDKLIF.

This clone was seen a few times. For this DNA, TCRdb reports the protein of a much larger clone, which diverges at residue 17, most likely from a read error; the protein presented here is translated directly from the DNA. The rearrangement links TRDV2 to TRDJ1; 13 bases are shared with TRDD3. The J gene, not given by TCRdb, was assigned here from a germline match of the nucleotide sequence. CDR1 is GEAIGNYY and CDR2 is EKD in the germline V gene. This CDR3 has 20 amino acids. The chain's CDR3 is CACDSLLGDTPLKNTDELIF. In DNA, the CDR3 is TGTGCCTGTGACAGTTTACTGGGGGATACGCCTTTGAAAAACACCGATGAACTCATCTTT.

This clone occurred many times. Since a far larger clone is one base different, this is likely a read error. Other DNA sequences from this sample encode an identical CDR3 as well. The CDR3: CAFETWPSAYSGGYVSDKLIF. In nucleotides, the CDR3 is TGTGCCTTTGAGACTTGGCCCTCCGCCTATAGTGGGGGATACGTCTCCGATAAACTCATCTTT. The V gene is TRDV3, the J gene TRDJ1, with 11 bases fitting TRDD3. TCRdb carries no J gene annotation; the J gene was assigned here by matching the DNA with germline. The CDR3 is 21 residues long. CDR1 TVYSNPD and CDR2 GDNSRS come from the germline V gene (reference sequence). The V and J ends lost 2 bases and 3 bases, in that order; junction bases with no gene match: 26.

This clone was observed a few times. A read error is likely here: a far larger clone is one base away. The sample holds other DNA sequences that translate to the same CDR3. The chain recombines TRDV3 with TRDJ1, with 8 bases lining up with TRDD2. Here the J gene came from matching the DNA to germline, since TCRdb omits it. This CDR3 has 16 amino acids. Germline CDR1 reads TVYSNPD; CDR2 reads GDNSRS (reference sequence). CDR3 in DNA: TGCGCCTTTGGCCCCCTTCCTAAGGGGTCCACCGATAAACTCATCTTT. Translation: CAFGPLPKGSTDKLIF.

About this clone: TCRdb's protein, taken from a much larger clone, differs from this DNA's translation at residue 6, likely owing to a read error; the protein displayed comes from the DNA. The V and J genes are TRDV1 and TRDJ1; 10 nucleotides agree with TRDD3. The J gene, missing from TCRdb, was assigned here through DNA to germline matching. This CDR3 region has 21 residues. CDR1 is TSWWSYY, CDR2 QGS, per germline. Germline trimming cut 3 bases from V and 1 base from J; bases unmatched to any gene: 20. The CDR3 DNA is TGTGCTCTTGGGGACCGCTTCCTTATTCTTGGGGGATACCGGGGCACCGATAAACTCATCTTT. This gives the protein CALGDRFLILGGYRGTDKLIF.

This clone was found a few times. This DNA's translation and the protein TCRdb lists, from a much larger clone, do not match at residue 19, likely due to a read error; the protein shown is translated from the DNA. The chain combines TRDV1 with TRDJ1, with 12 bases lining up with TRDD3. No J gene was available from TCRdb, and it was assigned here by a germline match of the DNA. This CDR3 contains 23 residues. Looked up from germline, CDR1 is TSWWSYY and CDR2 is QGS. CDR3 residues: CALGEPSLPLRNWGILNTNKLIF. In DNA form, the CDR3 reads TGTGCTCTTGGGGAACCAAGTCTTCCTTTGCGGAACTGGGGGATACTCAACACCAATAAACTCATCTTT.

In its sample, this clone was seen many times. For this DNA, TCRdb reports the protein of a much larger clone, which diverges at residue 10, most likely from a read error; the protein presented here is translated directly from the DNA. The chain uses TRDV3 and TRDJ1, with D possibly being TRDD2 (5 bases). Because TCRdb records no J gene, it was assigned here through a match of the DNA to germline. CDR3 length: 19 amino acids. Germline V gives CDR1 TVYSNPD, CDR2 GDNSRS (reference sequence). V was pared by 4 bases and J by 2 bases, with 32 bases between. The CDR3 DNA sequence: TGTGCCTCTATCACCCTACTTCCCATCCTCCCTTCGGAGACCGATAAACTCATCTTT. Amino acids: CASITLLPILPSETDKLIF.

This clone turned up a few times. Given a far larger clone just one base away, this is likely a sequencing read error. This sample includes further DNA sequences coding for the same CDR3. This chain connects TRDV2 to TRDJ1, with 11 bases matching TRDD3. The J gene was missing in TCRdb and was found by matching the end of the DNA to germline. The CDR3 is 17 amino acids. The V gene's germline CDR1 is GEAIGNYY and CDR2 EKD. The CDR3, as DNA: TGTGCCTGTGACTCCTTACTGGGGGATAAGAACACCGACAAACTCATCTTT. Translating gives CACDSLLGDKNTDKLIF.

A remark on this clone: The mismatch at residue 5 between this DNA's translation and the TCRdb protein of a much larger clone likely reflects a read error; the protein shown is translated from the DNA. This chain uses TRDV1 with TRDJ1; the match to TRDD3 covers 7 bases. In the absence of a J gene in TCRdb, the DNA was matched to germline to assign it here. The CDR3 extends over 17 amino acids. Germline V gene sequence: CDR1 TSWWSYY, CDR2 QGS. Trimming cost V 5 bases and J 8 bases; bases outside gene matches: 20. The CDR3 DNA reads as TGTGCTCTTGGGAAACCAACTCATCCCTCTGGGGGCCAAAAACTCATCTTT. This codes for CALGKPTHPSGGQKLIF.

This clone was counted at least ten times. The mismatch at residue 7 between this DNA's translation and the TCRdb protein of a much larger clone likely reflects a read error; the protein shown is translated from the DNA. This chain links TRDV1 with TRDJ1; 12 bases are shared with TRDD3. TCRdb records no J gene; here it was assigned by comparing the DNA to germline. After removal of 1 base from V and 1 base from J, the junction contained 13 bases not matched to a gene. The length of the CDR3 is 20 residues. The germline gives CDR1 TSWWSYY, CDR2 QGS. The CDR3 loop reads CALGEHLTRYWGILTDKLIF. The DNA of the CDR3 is TGTGCTCTTGGGGAACACTTAACCAGGTACTGGGGGATACTCACCGATAAACTCATCTTT.

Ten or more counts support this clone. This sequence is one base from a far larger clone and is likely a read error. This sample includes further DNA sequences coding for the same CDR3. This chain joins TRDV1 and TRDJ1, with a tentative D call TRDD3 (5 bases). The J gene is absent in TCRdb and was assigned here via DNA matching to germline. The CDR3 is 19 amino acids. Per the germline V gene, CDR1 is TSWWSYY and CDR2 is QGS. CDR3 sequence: CALGEPHINAGGHTDKLIF. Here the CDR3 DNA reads TGTGCTCTCGGGGAACCCCACATTAATGCAGGGGGGCACACCGATAAACTCATCTTT.